The TCR beta chain under discussion was sequenced for a study of T cell repertoires in cytomegalovirus infection. As for the study in general: It was the public TCR beta signatures that indicated both CMV infection and matching HLA type.

One entry per CDR3 protein, called by TCRdb with MiXCR from the reads. The sample has about 450,000 distinct CDR3 sequences; roughly 31% are singletons. V lost 3 bases and J 7 bases, leaving 15 bases between the germline ends. This CDR3 is built from 15 residues. Notes on the study in general: Within the response measured ex vivo, HLA-C-restricted CMV-specific TCR beta clonotypes were dominant. Summed frequency of public TCR beta families distinguished CMV carriers with the relevant HLA.

This clonotype was found a few times. The antigen is not known. This clonotype originated in a human donor in good health (CMV status not recorded). Some clones in this sample may be carry-over from other donors' samples. Sequenced sample: PBMCs. The chain is built from TRBV12-3 or TRBV12-4 and TRBJ2-2, with a tentative D call TRBD2 (6 bases). CDR3 amino acids: CASSFHGGGDGELFF. CDR3 bases: TGTGCCAGCAGTTTTCACGGGGGAGGAGACGGGGAGCTGTTTTTT.